The 27 T cell receptor beta chains below were found in one sample sequenced in a study of blood T cell repertoires in COVID-19. The repertoire was sequenced with immunoSEQ multiplex PCR; TCRdb's copy has only in-frame clones and lacks some. The sample records about 72,000 clones, roughly 80% being singletons. The sample was peripheral blood. The receptors were gathered from a human donor in a cohort sampled during active COVID-19.

The genes are TRBV30 and TRBJ2-3, with TRBD2 matching over 10 bases. V shed 2 bases and J 10 bases; nucleotides not matched to a gene: 12. Germline CDR1 GTSNPN, CDR2 SVGIG (reference sequence). The CDR3 covers 15 residues. The chain's CDR3 is CAWSFPGLAIFSQYF. For the CDR3, the DNA is TGTGCCTGGAGTTTTCCGGGACTAGCGATTTTTTCGCAGTATTTT.

The V call is TRBV6-5, the J call TRBJ2-1; 10 bases map to TRBD1. J was trimmed by 8 bases and V by 7 bases; bases with no gene match: 5. CDR1 is MNHEY, CDR2 SVGAGI, per germline. This CDR3 comprises 13 residues. The CDR3 protein is CASTRDRGYEQFF. CDR3 bases: TGTGCCAGCACCCGGGACAGGGGCTATGAGCAGTTCTTC.

This sequence joins TRBV7-8 and TRBJ1-2; D perhaps matches TRBD1 (6 bases). The germline V gene encodes CDR1 SGHVS and CDR2 FQNEAQ. The CDR3 runs to 14 residues. V shed 1 base and J shed 4 bases, with 10 bases lying between them. DNA of the CDR3: TGTGCCAGCAGCTTAGATGGACAGAGCTATGGCTACACCTTC. Its translation is CASSLDGQSYGYTF.

This chain joins TRBV6-5 and TRBJ2-7; TRBD1 matches 8 bases. The CDR3 loop spans 13 amino acids. Germline assignment: CDR1 MNHEY and CDR2 SVGAGI. J lost 6 bases, V lost 2 bases, and 3 bases had no gene match. CDR3 bases: TGTGCCAGCAGTTACGGGACAGGTGGCGAGCAGTACTTC. Translation: CASSYGTGGEQYF.

V usage is TRBV10-3 and J usage is TRBJ1-6; D gene ambiguous. Germline lookup yields CDR1 ENHRY and CDR2 SYGVKD. Trimming left V 0 bases short and J 6 bases short, with 9 bases between. The CDR3 has 15 residues. CDR3 sequence reads: CAISESAASNSPLHF. The CDR3 nucleotides read TGTGCCATCAGTGAGTCGGCGGCTAGTAATTCACCCCTCCACTTT.

This chain uses TRBV9 with TRBJ1-3; possibly TRBD1 for D (6 bases). V was clipped by 1 base and J by 2 bases, with 7 bases between them. The CDR3 runs to 14 residues. CDR1 is SGDLS, CDR2 YYNGEE, per germline. The CDR3 DNA follows: TGTGCCAGCAGCGTATCAGGGGCTGGAAACACCATATATTTT. Its translation is CASSVSGAGNTIYF.

This rearrangement joins TRBV10-3 to TRBJ2-6; no definite D call. The V and J ends lost 2 bases and 2 bases respectively, with 7 bases between them. The CDR3 covers 15 residues. The germline CDR1 and CDR2 sequences are ENHRY and SYGVKD. CDR3 sequence reads: CAISEPGAGANVLTF. In DNA form, the CDR3 reads TGTGCCATCAGTGAGCCGGGTGCTGGGGCCAACGTCCTGACTTTC.

The CDR3 DNA is TGCGCCAGCAGCCCAGGGACAGGGGATTACGGCTACACCTTC. It specifies CASSPGTGDYGYTF. V and J are TRBV5-1 and TRBJ1-2; TRBD1 aligns across 10 bases. Germline V CDR1 and CDR2: SGHRS, YFSETQ. J lost 8 bases, V lost 4 bases, and 8 bases had no gene match. The CDR3 spans 14 residues.

The chain recombines TRBV6-2 or TRBV6-3 with TRBJ2-2, with D perhaps matching TRBD1 (5 bases). The germline V gene has CDR1 MNHEY and CDR2 SVGEGT. This CDR3 comprises 17 residues. The V end was cut by 2 bases, the J end by 0 bases, with 13 bases between. DNA for the CDR3: TGTGCCAGCAGTTACACGAGACAGAGATCGAACACCGGGGAGCTGTTTTTT. Translating it yields CASSYTRQRSNTGELFF.

This clone was counted between two and nine times. J is TRBJ1-2 and V is TRBV18; 7 bases agree with TRBD1. The J segment lost 8 bases and the V segment lost 4 bases, leaving 10 bases of the junction unmatched. The CDR3 consists of 14 residues. Germline lookup yields CDR1 KGHSH and CDR2 LQKENI. Written as DNA, the CDR3 is TGTGCCAGCTCACGCCAGGGGGAGAACCAGGGCTACACCTTC. Protein product: CASSRQGENQGYTF.

The CDR3 DNA sequence: TGTGCCTGGGCCGTCGGGAGTAGGAACACCATATATTTT. The encoded protein is CAWAVGSRNTIYF. The genes are TRBV30 and TRBJ1-3; no definite D call. Per germline, CDR1 GTSNPN and CDR2 SVGIG (reference sequence). The CDR3 has 13 amino acids. V lost 5 bases, J lost 7 bases, and 15 bases lay in between.

This sequence joins TRBV12-5 and TRBJ1-6, with a possible D match to TRBD1 (5 bases). There are 13 residues in the CDR3. CDR1 is LGHNT and CDR2 is FRNRAP in the germline V gene. With 6 bases removed from V and 7 bases from J, the gap between germline ends came to 10 bases. The CDR3 region is CASGRVGNSPLHF. CDR3 nucleotides: TGTGCTAGTGGCAGGGTGGGAAATTCACCCCTCCACTTT.

The gene calls are TRBV3-1 (or the pseudogene TRBV3-2) and TRBJ2-7; 8 bases match TRBD1. The CDR3 sequence is 13 residues long. Germline V gene lookup returns CDR1 LGHDT and CDR2 YNNKEL (reference sequence). With V trimmed by 5 bases and J by 2 bases, 2 bases remained unmatched. CDR3 in DNA: TGTGCCAGCAGCTTACAGGGGGCCTACGAGCAGTACTTC. Translation: CASSLQGAYEQYF.

This rearrangement joins TRBV5-1 to TRBJ1-3; 8 positions match TRBD1. Germline V gene lookup returns CDR1 SGHRS and CDR2 YFSETQ. V was clipped by 3 bases and J by 2 bases; unmatched bases: 1. The CDR3 contains 14 residues. The CDR3 nucleotides are TGCGCCAGCAGCTGGGGACAGGCTGGAAACACCATATATTTT. It specifies CASSWGQAGNTIYF.

The chain links TRBV11-3 to TRBJ2-2; D gene unclear. V gave up 3 bases and J gave up 2 bases, with 7 bases separating them. The CDR3 covers 14 residues. Germline values: CDR1 SGHNT, CDR2 YENEEA. CDR3 DNA: TGTGCCAGCAGCTTTGAGACTAACACCGGGGAGCTGTTTTTT. Protein: CASSFETNTGELFF.

The CDR3 reads CASSLGGAGGYNEQFF. The CDR3 coding sequence is TGTGCCAGCAGCCTTGGGGGAGCGGGGGGGTACAATGAGCAGTTCTTC. The rearrangement links TRBV7-8 to TRBJ2-1, with 10 bases fitting TRBD2. CDR3 length: 16 amino acids. The J segment lost 4 bases and the V segment lost 5 bases, leaving 8 bases of the junction unmatched. CDR1 SGHVS and CDR2 FQNEAQ come from the germline V gene.

The J gene is TRBJ2-7, the V gene TRBV29-1; D is unresolved. Germline-derived CDR1 and CDR2 are SQVTM and ANQGSEA. CDR3 length: 12 amino acids. The V gene lost 6 bases and the J gene lost 6 bases, with 15 bases spanning the gap. As DNA, the CDR3 is TGCAGCGTCGATACCCCCCCGGGCGAGCAGTACTTC. It codes for CSVDTPPGEQYF.

V usage is TRBV10-3 and J usage is TRBJ2-7, with 8 nucleotides matching TRBD2. CDR3 length equals 14 residues. Losses at the gene ends were 3 bases for V and 6 bases for J; bases not matched to a gene: 7. CDR1 is ENHRY and CDR2 is SYGVKD in the germline V gene. Here the CDR3 reads CAISDRQAGGEQYF. The CDR3 bases are TGTGCCATCAGTGACCGTCAGGCGGGGGGCGAGCAGTACTTC.

The chain links TRBV6-6 to TRBJ1-3, with D possibly being TRBD1 (6 bases). Germline V gives CDR1 MNHNY, CDR2 SVGAGI (reference sequence). The CDR3 spans 14 residues. The V end was cut by 8 bases, the J end by 7 bases, with 18 bases between. DNA of the CDR3: TGTGCCAGCCAGGACACCGGGAGGGGGAACACCATATATTTT. Translation: CASQDTGRGNTIYF.

The V call is TRBV7-9, the J call TRBJ2-7; no clear D. Per germline, CDR1 SEHNR and CDR2 FQNEAQ (reference sequence). The V gene lost 8 bases and the J gene lost 3 bases, with 14 bases spanning the gap. The CDR3 has 13 residues. Here the CDR3 DNA reads TGTGCCAGCTCAAGTCGGGTGAGCTACGAGCAGTACTTC. Its protein product is CASSSRVSYEQYF.

This clone was picked up a small number of times. The chain carries TRBV4-3 and TRBJ2-7, with D uncertain. CDR1 is LGHNA, CDR2 YSLEER, per germline. With 0 bases removed from V and 2 bases from J, the gap between germline ends came to 11 bases. The CDR3 has 15 residues. The CDR3 sequence is CASSQDPGIPYEQYF. CDR3 nucleotides: TGCGCCAGCAGCCAAGATCCGGGTATCCCCTACGAGCAGTACTTC.

This chain connects TRBV3-1 (or the pseudogene TRBV3-2) to TRBJ1-5; perhaps TRBD1 as D (5 bases). The CDR3 consists of 14 residues. Germline lookup yields CDR1 LGHDT and CDR2 YNNKEL (reference sequence). The V and J ends lost 5 bases and 4 bases respectively, with 12 bases between them. The CDR3 reads CASSYDRFNQPQHF. The DNA for the CDR3 is TGTGCCAGCAGCTACGACAGATTTAATCAGCCCCAGCATTTT.

V is TRBV7-9 and J is TRBJ1-3, with 7 bases fitting TRBD1. Germline V lookup: CDR1 SEHNR, CDR2 FQNEAQ (reference sequence). The V and J ends lost 5 bases and 0 bases, in that order; junction bases with no gene match: 1. The CDR3 contains 14 residues. The CDR3 DNA reads as TGTGCCAGCAGCAGGGACAGCTCTGGAAACACCATATATTTT. Its protein is CASSRDSSGNTIYF.

This rearrangement joins TRBV5-1 to TRBJ1-1; TRBD1 agrees at 9 bases. From germline, CDR1 is SGHRS and CDR2 YFSETQ. The J segment lost 5 bases and the V segment lost 4 bases, leaving 9 bases of the junction unmatched. The CDR3 is made up of 15 amino acids. This CDR3 is CASSPRGTGFTEAFF. CDR3 sequence (DNA): TGCGCCAGCAGCCCGAGGGGGACAGGGTTTACTGAAGCTTTCTTT.

The rearrangement links TRBV7-8 to TRBJ2-1; 9 nucleotides line up with TRBD2. V was pared by 5 bases and J by 5 bases, with 10 bases of the junction left unmatched. CDR3 length: 16 residues. Germline V gene sequence: CDR1 SGHVS, CDR2 FQNEAQ. The CDR3 DNA reads as TGTGCCAGCAGCCACAGCTTGACTAGCGGTGACAATGAGCAGTTCTTC. It is translated as CASSHSLTSGDNEQFF.

The sample holds a few counts of this clone. J is TRBJ2-7 and V is TRBV27; TRBD1 is a possible D gene (6 bases). Germline CDR1 is MNHEY and CDR2 is SMNVEV (reference sequence). Trimming removed 5 bases at V and 6 bases at J, with 17 bases between. This CDR3 spans 14 amino acids. DNA for the CDR3: TGTGCCAGCAGTCCCCGAGGGGGTCCGGGCGAGCAGTACTTC. Its translation: CASSPRGGPGEQYF.

This rearrangement joins TRBV29-1 to TRBJ1-2; D not resolved. This CDR3 has 12 amino acids. V was cut by 8 bases and J by 4 bases, with 14 bases left in between. Germline V gives CDR1 SQVTM, CDR2 ANQGSEA. CDR3 coding DNA: TGCAGCTTCGAATCGTCGGTCTATGGCTACACCTTC. This codes for CSFESSVYGYTF.